This T cell receptor beta chain emerged from a study of blood T cell repertoires in COVID-19. The CDR3 loop spans 16 amino acids. With V trimmed by 2 bases and J by 7 bases, 8 bases remained unmatched. The germline V gene has CDR1 SGHRS and CDR2 YFSETQ. The repertoire was sequenced with immunoSEQ multiplex PCR; TCRdb's copy has only in-frame clones and lacks some. The sample lists some 360,000 clones; about 90% were seen once. The sequence derives from a woman aged 60-70 years with COVID-19, enrolled during active disease. The sequenced sample was peripheral blood. The chain couples TRBV5-1 to TRBJ2-1; 11 bases map to TRBD2. The CDR3 protein is CASSFILAGGSNEQFF. In DNA, the CDR3 is TGCGCCAGCAGCTTTATTCTAGCGGGGGGTAGTAATGAGCAGTTCTTC.